This T cell receptor (beta chain) was retrieved from a study of T-cell reconstitution after alpha-beta-depleted transplantation in children. With 7 bases removed from V and 7 bases from J, the gap between germline ends came to 22 bases. This CDR3 has 15 amino acids. This sample's TCRbeta library carried unique molecular identifier barcodes. TCRdb redid the calling of the PCR reads with MiXCR, one entry per CDR3 protein. The sample consists of some 600,000 distinct CDR3 sequences, about 15% of them appearing once. V gene TRBV12-3 or TRBV12-4 combines with J gene TRBJ1-1; possibly TRBD1 for D (5 bases). The source is a human donor who donated a stem cell graft to a child with acute myeloid leukemia. The sample was PBMCs from the stem cell graft donor, taken from the stem cell graft. CDR3 sequence (DNA): TGTGCCAGCAAGCGGGCGGGGGGAAGGGGATTTGAAGCTTTCTTT. Its translation: CASKRAGGRGFEAFF.